The T cell receptor beta chain described here comes from a study of shared clonotypes between healthy human individuals. Measured with immunoSEQ multiplex PCR; TCRdb has only the in-frame clones, and not every one. The data contain about 1 million clones, approximately 68% of them singletons. The sample holds a few counts of this clone. CDR1 and CDR2 (germline): LNHDA, SQIVND (reference sequence). The CDR3 is 16 residues long. Losses at the gene ends were 6 bases for V and 8 bases for J; bases not matched to a gene: 13. This chain uses TRBV19 with TRBJ1-4; 9 nucleotides agree with TRBD1. The sequence derives from a man younger than 35 in good health. The sequenced material came from memory CD4+ T cells sorted from blood. Subset specified: CD45RA-negative fraction. The CDR3 here is CASRTNPGQGTEKLFF. CDR3 DNA sequence: TGTGCCAGTAGAACCAATCCGGGACAGGGAACAGAAAAACTGTTTTTT.